One and the same sample provided the 22 T cell receptor beta chains below, sequenced in a study of Graves' ophthalmopathy and Graves' hyperthyroidism. The sequenced template was RNA, covering the TCR beta CDR3 region. HTBI primers primed a first-round RT-PCR, and a second-round multiplex PCR followed. Via MiXCR, TCRdb re-called the multiplex PCR reads, giving one row per CDR3 protein. The table includes 660,000 or so distinct CDR3 sequences, over 40% detected once. Material for sequencing was peripheral blood. These receptors came from an adult man with Graves' ophthalmopathy.

The rearrangement joins TRBV10-3 to TRBJ2-3; TRBD1 is a possible D gene (8 bases). The germline V gene has CDR1 ENHRY and CDR2 SYGVKD. V lost 10 bases to trimming and J lost 1 base, with 15 bases between them. The CDR3 is 14 amino acids. The CDR3 region is CASQGAGGTDTQYF. DNA of the CDR3: TGTGCCAGCCAGGGGGCGGGAGGCACAGATACGCAGTATTTT.

Concerning this clonotype itself: One end of the junction does not line up with germline, which may come from a read error. The chain uses TRBV10-3 and TRBJ2-7; 8 bases agree with TRBD1. This CDR3 has 15 residues. The germline V gene encodes CDR1 ENHRY and CDR2 SYGVKD. The CDR3 DNA reads as TGTGCCAGCAGTTACTCCCGGACAGGGACCCACGAGCAGTACTTC. It codes for CASSYSRTGTHEQYF.

This chain connects TRBV4-3 to TRBJ2-2; possibly TRBD1 for D (5 bases). Trimming shortened V by 1 base and J by 0 bases, and 6 bases separated the two germline ends. Germline CDR1 and CDR2: LGHNA and YSLEER. The CDR3 extends over 15 amino acids. The CDR3, as DNA: TGCGCCAGCAGCCAAGCCAGGGCGAACACCGGGGAGCTGTTTTTT. Its translation is CASSQARANTGELFF.

The chain combines TRBV6-1 with TRBJ1-5, with a possible D match to TRBD1 (6 bases). The J call may not be correct, given that the DNA end is closer to TRBJ2-3. The CDR3 loop spans 18 amino acids. The germline V gene encodes CDR1 MNHNS and CDR2 SASEGT. Written as DNA, the CDR3 is TGTGCCAGCAGTGAAAACAGGGTGTGGGGGAGTAGCAATCAGCCCCAGTATTTT. This gives the protein CASSENRVWGSSNQPQYF.

The chain employs TRBV25-1 and TRBJ1-1, with D maybe TRBD1 (5 bases). CDR3 length: 12 amino acids. V was pared by 2 bases and J by 11 bases, with 12 bases between. Germline CDR1 reads MGHDK; CDR2 reads SYGVNS. CDR3 DNA: TGTGCCAGCAGTGAAGGGACCGTCCGGGCTTTCTTT. This sequence encodes CASSEGTVRAFF.

On this clonotype itself: The junction does not match germline at one end; this may be a read error. The genes are TRBV10-3 and TRBJ1-3, with 10 bases aligning to TRBD1. CDR3 length equals 16 residues. Germline CDR1 ENHRY, CDR2 SYGVKD. DNA of the CDR3: TGTGCCAGCAGTGATAGGACAGGGGGCTCTGGAAACACCATATATTTT. This encodes CASSDRTGGSGNTIYF.

The rearrangement links TRBV25-1 to TRBJ2-5; D gene uncertain. V shed 4 bases and J shed 4 bases, with 10 bases lying between them. CDR3 length equals 13 residues. CDR1 MGHDK and CDR2 SYGVNS come from the germline V gene. CDR3 DNA: TGTGCCAGCAGTGCTCACAAGCTAGAGACCCAGTACTTC. Residues: CASSAHKLETQYF.

Regarding this clonotype: Being one base from a much bigger clone, this may be a read error. V usage is TRBV20-1 and J usage is TRBJ1-5; a possible D gene is TRBD1 (5 bases). Germline V CDR1 and CDR2: DFQATT, SNEGSKA (reference sequence). The CDR3 contains 18 residues. The CDR3 protein is CSAENRHMHLRGNQPRHF. CDR3 sequence (DNA): TGCAGTGCGGAAAATCGACACATGCACCTAAGGGGCAATCAGCCCCGGCATTTT.

Details on this clonotype: The CDR3 ends on some other residue instead of the conserved phenylalanine or tryptophan, so this is likely a read error. The DNA is omitted, as the CDR3 cannot be located on it reliably, and the CDR3 follows TCRdb's listing. The V and J genes are TRBV10-3 and TRBJ1-1; the table gives TRBD1 as D, unverified against the DNA. Germline CDR1 is ENHRY and CDR2 is SYGVKD. The CDR3 numbers 11 amino acids, ends counted. CDR3 residues: CAISEPGRSNY.

This chain joins TRBV7-9 and TRBJ2-5; a possible D gene is TRBD2 (7 bases). Germline V gene sequence: CDR1 SEHNR, CDR2 FQNEAQ (reference sequence). The CDR3 has 17 residues. V lost 6 bases to trimming and J lost 5 bases, with 25 bases between them. The CDR3 loop is CASSRTATGGPGETQYF. CDR3 DNA sequence: TGTGCCAGCAGTCGGACAGCCACCGGGGGGCCAGGGGAGACCCAGTACTTC.

The count of this clonotype is one. J is TRBJ2-7 and V is TRBV9, with D possibly called TRBD1 or TRBD2 (5 bases each). In germline, CDR1 is SGDLS, CDR2 YYNGEE. V was shortened by 3 bases and J by 7 bases, with 14 bases between the two germline ends. The CDR3 covers 13 residues. The CDR3 DNA follows: TGTGCCAGCAGCGACCAGTCGTGGGGGGAGCAGTACTTC. Its protein product is CASSDQSWGEQYF.

The chain carries TRBV25-1 and TRBJ1-2; D is unresolved. The CDR3 runs to 13 residues. V lost 8 bases and J 6 bases, leaving 16 bases between the germline ends. Germline V gene sequence: CDR1 MGHDK, CDR2 SYGVNS. The CDR3 is CASPNAGYDGYTF. For the CDR3, the DNA is TGTGCCAGCCCGAATGCGGGGTACGATGGCTACACCTTC.

The rearrangement joins TRBV25-1 to TRBJ1-2; 7 bases line up with TRBD1. Unmatched junction bases numbered 8, after V lost 5 bases and J lost 8 bases. This CDR3 is 13 amino acids long. Germline CDR1 MGHDK, CDR2 SYGVNS. In nucleotides, the CDR3 is TGTGCCAGCAGTCTCGCAGGGGGTATCGGCTACACCTTC. Residues: CASSLAGGIGYTF.

CDR3 nucleotide sequence: TGTGCCAGCAGGGACAGACAGGATAGGCCCCAGCATTTT. Amino acids: CASRDRQDRPQHF. This chain connects TRBV2 to TRBJ1-5, with D possibly TRBD1 on 6 matching bases. The ends were cut back, 6 bases at V and 9 bases at J, with 15 bases in the middle. Germline lookup yields CDR1 SNHLY and CDR2 FYNNEI. CDR3 length: 13 amino acids.

This clonotype was found many times. This chain uses TRBV3-1 with TRBJ2-5; TRBD2 matches at 12 bases. CDR3 length: 15 amino acids. Germline V gene data show CDR1 as LGHDT and CDR2 as YNNKEL (reference sequence). The J segment lost 7 bases and the V segment lost 3 bases, leaving 6 bases of the junction unmatched. CDR3 residues: CASSQTSGSGGTQYF. Written as DNA, the CDR3 is TGTGCCAGCAGCCAGACTAGCGGGAGTGGTGGGACCCAGTACTTC.

A remark on this clonotype: A much larger clone differs by one base, so this may be a read error. The V call is TRBV5-5, the J call TRBJ2-7, with 8 bases identical to TRBD2. The germline V gene has CDR1 SGHKS and CDR2 YYEKEE (reference sequence). Trimming cost V 6 bases and J 2 bases; bases outside gene matches: 10. This CDR3 contains 15 residues. CDR3 sequence: CASNTGLAEAYEQYF. CDR3 DNA: TGTGCCAGCAACACCGGACTAGCAGAAGCCTACGAGCAGTACTTC. Filled out from reference TRBV5-5 and TRBJ2-7, the complete variable domain reads DAGVTQSPTHLIKTRGQQVTLRCSPISGHKSVSWYQQVLGQGPQFIFQYYEKEERGRGNFPDRFSARQFPNYSSELNVNALLLGDSALYLCASNTGLAEAYEQYFGPGTRLTVT.

A few counts support this clonotype. Sequence at one end of the junction differs from germline and may be a read error. The chain uses TRBV7-2 and TRBJ1-6; D is unclear. The CDR3 loop spans 17 amino acids. Germline assignment: CDR1 SGHTA and CDR2 FQGNSA. The DNA of the CDR3 is TGCGCCAGCAGCCAAGACTCATCTACCCTTCTTAATTCACCCCTCCACTTT. This encodes CASSQDSSTLLNSPLHF.

The chain joins TRBV6-5 to TRBJ1-4; D is unresolved. CDR1 MNHEY and CDR2 SVGAGI come from the germline V gene. The CDR3 has 14 residues. The germline V and J ends were trimmed by 2 bases and 1 base, with 5 bases remaining between them. The CDR3 region is CASSYTRTNEKLFF. Here the CDR3 DNA reads TGTGCCAGCAGTTACACAAGAACTAATGAAAAACTGTTTTTT.

This clonotype was found many times. This sequence joins TRBV10-3 and TRBJ2-5, with 7 bases that match TRBD1. Germline V gene sequence: CDR1 ENHRY, CDR2 SYGVKD. This CDR3 is 14 amino acids long. J was trimmed by 1 base and V by 10 bases; bases with no gene match: 9. The DNA of the CDR3 is TGTGCCACCCGAACCGCAGGGGGCCAAGAGACCCAGTACTTC. Amino acid sequence: CATRTAGGQETQYF.

The chain combines TRBV12-5 with TRBJ2-5; D remains ambiguous. The CDR3 extends over 12 amino acids. V lost 4 bases and J lost 5, with 8 bases in between. Germline V gives CDR1 LGHNT, CDR2 FRNRAP. CDR3 protein: CASGYATETQYF. CDR3 DNA sequence: TGTGCTAGTGGTTACGCGACGGAGACCCAGTACTTC.

The chain combines TRBV25-1 with TRBJ1-5; no definite D call. V shed 8 bases and J shed 0 bases, with 11 bases lying between them. Germline V CDR1 and CDR2: MGHDK, SYGVNS. The CDR3 length is 14 residues. The CDR3 DNA is TGTGCCAGCGTTGGTGGGAATAGCAATCAGCCCCAGCATTTT. It encodes CASVGGNSNQPQHF.

This clonotype came up many times. V gene TRBV5-1 combines with J gene TRBJ1-6; D call uncertain. This CDR3 spans 16 amino acids. Germline CDR1 SGHRS, CDR2 YFSETQ. Trimming stripped 0 bases from V and 5 bases from J, with 12 bases between. CDR3 in DNA: TGCGCCAGCAGCTTGGGGGCATCGGAGCATAATTCACCCCTCCACTTT. Amino acids: CASSLGASEHNSPLHF.